These 15 T cell receptor beta chains originate from one sample sequenced in a study of T cells in tuberculosis. Only in-frame clones appear in the TCRdb table, and some are missing; sequencing was by immunoSEQ multiplex PCR. The sample shows 25,000 to 35,000 clones, approximately 95% of them seen only once. Input material: PBMCs. These receptors were collected from a donor between 10 and 35 years old with latent tuberculosis or without tuberculosis infection.

This chain connects TRBV4-2 to TRBJ2-2, with 7 bases aligning to TRBD2. The trim removed 4 bases at V and 0 bases at J, leaving 14 bases unmatched. Per the germline V gene, CDR1 is LGHNA and CDR2 is YNFKEQ. The CDR3 has 19 residues. CDR3 nucleotide sequence: TGTGCCAGCAGCCTCATGGGGTGGCTAGCGGAGACGAACACCGGGGAGCTGTTTTTT. As protein: CASSLMGWLAETNTGELFF.

The J gene is TRBJ2-5, the V gene TRBV2; 13 bases align to TRBD2. Trimming cost V 8 bases and J 13 bases; bases outside gene matches: 16. Germline V gene sequence: CDR1 SNHLY, CDR2 FYNNEI. This CDR3 contains 15 residues. The DNA of the CDR3 is TGTGCCAGCGTGCTATCCGGGACTAGCGGGGACCCGTTGTACTTC. Residues: CASVLSGTSGDPLYF.

V is TRBV11-2 and J is TRBJ2-3; weak D call: TRBD2 (5 bases). The length of the CDR3 is 16 residues. Germline V gives CDR1 SGHAT, CDR2 FQNNGV. The V gene lost 5 bases and the J gene lost 5 bases, with 20 bases spanning the gap. CDR3 residues: CASSSIPAPEVDTQYF. The CDR3 DNA follows: TGTGCCAGCAGCAGCATCCCCGCCCCGGAGGTAGATACGCAGTATTTT.

The rearrangement links TRBV11-2 to TRBJ2-1; 9 nucleotides line up with TRBD2. Trimming removed 1 base from V and 7 bases from J; junction bases left unmatched: 11. The CDR3 has 17 residues. From germline, CDR1 is SGHAT and CDR2 FQNNGV. The CDR3 spells CASSLAGRGGTKNEQFF. CDR3 DNA sequence: TGTGCCAGCAGCTTAGCTGGGCGGGGGGGCACAAAAAATGAGCAGTTCTTC.

The rearrangement uses TRBV7-2 and TRBJ2-1; 11 bases are a match to TRBD2. CDR3 length: 16 residues. The junction had 6 bases not matched to a gene; V was cut back by 5 bases and J by 3 bases. Germline loops: CDR1 SGHTA, CDR2 FQGNSA. The CDR3 protein is CASSPGLAENYNEQFF. DNA for the CDR3: TGTGCCAGCAGCCCGGGACTAGCGGAAAACTACAATGAGCAGTTCTTC.

A single count supports this clone. V is TRBV6-1 and J is TRBJ1-2; no clear D gene. Germline loops: CDR1 MNHNS, CDR2 SASEGT. CDR3 length equals 12 residues. Trimming stripped 6 bases from V and 1 base from J, with 6 bases between. CDR3 DNA sequence: TGTGCCAGCAGCGGGTTTAACTATGGCTACACCTTC. It is translated as CASSGFNYGYTF.

The chain uses TRBV7-9 and TRBJ2-5; 14 bases are shared with TRBD2. The CDR3 covers 17 residues. Trimming removed 7 bases from V and 5 bases from J; junction bases left unmatched: 12. CDR1 and CDR2 from the germline V gene are SEHNR and FQNEAQ (reference sequence). Here the CDR3 DNA reads TGTGCCAGCATTCCCGGGACTAGCGGGAGAGTTGGGGAGACCCAGTACTTC. Its translation is CASIPGTSGRVGETQYF.

J is TRBJ1-5 and V is TRBV7-9, with D maybe TRBD1 (5 bases). This CDR3 is built from 14 residues. The V and J ends lost 3 bases and 3 bases respectively, with 9 bases between them. The V gene's germline CDR1 is SEHNR and CDR2 FQNEAQ (reference sequence). CDR3 sequence: CASSLWGPNQPQHF. The CDR3 nucleotides are TGTGCCAGCAGCTTGTGGGGCCCCAATCAGCCCCAGCATTTT.

This clone was seen a handful of times. This chain connects TRBV13 to TRBJ2-7, with TRBD2 matching over 8 bases. The CDR3 has 17 amino acids. After removal of 2 bases from V and 2 bases from J, the junction contained 11 bases not matched to a gene. Germline CDR1 reads PRHDT; CDR2 reads FYEKMQ (reference sequence). The CDR3 loop reads CASSLLVNAGGTYEQYF. CDR3 in DNA: TGTGCCAGCAGCTTACTGGTAAATGCGGGAGGCACCTACGAGCAGTACTTC.

This chain uses TRBV5-1 with TRBJ2-5; 10 bases align to TRBD1. CDR1 and CDR2 (germline): SGHRS, YFSETQ. The junction had 1 base not matched to a gene; V was cut back by 0 bases and J by 5 bases. This CDR3 is 14 amino acids long. The CDR3 sequence: CASSLGQGAETQYF. The CDR3 region has the DNA TGCGCCAGCAGCTTGGGACAGGGGGCGGAGACCCAGTACTTC. The full variable domain, its missing parts supplied by reference TRBV5-1 and TRBJ2-5, is KAGVTQTPRYLIKTRGQQVTLSCSPISGHRSVSWYQQTPGQGLQFLFEYFSETQRNKGNFPGRFSGRQFSNSRSEMNVSTLELGDSALYLCASSLGQGAETQYFGPGTRLLVL.

The chain couples TRBV7-2 to TRBJ2-1; perhaps TRBD1 as D (6 bases). CDR3 length: 15 amino acids. Trimming removed 2 bases from V and 4 bases from J, with 12 bases in between. CDR1 is SGHTA, CDR2 FQGNSA, per germline. As DNA, the CDR3 is TGTGCCAGCAGCTTACAGGGGTTAAATTACAATGAGCAGTTCTTC. Encoded protein: CASSLQGLNYNEQFF.

The V gene is TRBV5-6, the J gene TRBJ1-1; the match to TRBD1 covers 8 bases. CDR3 length equals 13 residues. Germline loops: CDR1 SGHDT, CDR2 YYEEEE. V shed 0 bases, J shed 5 bases, and the junction held 0 bases outside the gene matches. As DNA, the CDR3 is TGTGCCAGCAGCTTGGGGACAGGGACTGAAGCTTTCTTT. Its protein product is CASSLGTGTEAFF.

The chain carries TRBV2 and TRBJ1-5; TRBD1 is a possible D gene (6 bases). CDR3 size: 15 residues. The germline V and J ends were trimmed by 5 bases and 1 base, with 12 bases remaining between them. In germline, CDR1 is SNHLY, CDR2 FYNNEI. The CDR3 DNA reads as TGTGCCAGCAGTACAACAGGGTTAAGCAATCAGCCCCAGCATTTT. Its translation is CASSTTGLSNQPQHF. The full variable domain, in which reference TRBV2 and TRBJ1-5 provide the parts outside the CDR3, is EPEVTQTPSHQVTQMGQEVILRCVPISNHLYFYWYRQILGQKVEFLVSFYNNEISEKSEIFDDQFSVERPDGSNFTLKIRSTKLEDSAMYFCASSTTGLSNQPQHFGDGTRLSIL.

The chain recombines TRBV29-1 with TRBJ2-1; TRBD1 aligns across 7 bases. The germline V gene has CDR1 SQVTM and CDR2 ANQGSEA. The CDR3 is 14 amino acids. V gave up 7 bases and J gave up 5 bases; unmatched junction bases: 11. This chain's CDR3 is CSARRQGWDNEQFF. DNA of the CDR3: TGCAGCGCCCGGAGACAGGGTTGGGACAATGAGCAGTTCTTC.

In this sample, this clone turned up once. The chain uses TRBV19 and TRBJ1-2; tentative D call: TRBD1 (6 bases). The germline V gene has CDR1 LNHDA and CDR2 SQIVND (reference sequence). Trimming took off 7 bases at V and 2 bases at J, with 11 bases between the two ends. The CDR3 loop spans 13 amino acids. CDR3 coding DNA: TGTGCCAGTACCTGGGACAAGAACTATGGCTACACCTTC. Its protein product is CASTWDKNYGYTF.